Sequencing of this TCR beta chain was carried out in a study of cytomegalovirus exposure and HLA in healthy donors. The germline V gene encodes CDR1 MDHEN and CDR2 SYDVKM. Trimming removed 2 bases at V and 9 bases at J, with 11 bases between. The CDR3 totals 14 residues. This clone was seen more than once but under ten times. The antigen remains undetermined. The donors were in the approximately 130-subject validation cohort, distinct from the roughly 720-subject first cohort. Using immunoSEQ multiplex PCR, the repertoire was profiled, and TCRdb retains in-frame clones only, with some absent. The sample lists about 140,000 clones; 88% were seen once. Study results and caveats: Altogether, some 170 TCR beta chains were recorded as cytomegalovirus-associated. Subsequent analysis of the approximately 110 validation repertoires found a tendency for first-cohort TCR clusters to co-occur.

The source of this sequence is a woman aged 18 to 35 in good health and CMV-seropositive. The chain joins TRBV28 to TRBJ1-6; possibly TRBD1 for D (5 bases). Sequenced input: PBMCs. The CDR3 loop is CASSLLQRGSPLHF. The CDR3 region has the DNA TGTGCCAGCAGTTTACTCCAAAGGGGTTCACCCCTCCACTTT.